These T cell receptor beta chains were read from a single sample in a study of OX40 agonist ivuxolimab in advanced cancers. Clones were read by immunoSEQ multiplex PCR, and TCRdb kept only the in-frame ones, dropping some. The data contain approximately 99,000 clones, approximately 90% of them singletons. The material was CD4+ or CD8+ T cells sorted from blood, obtained in a trial of the OX40 agonist ivuxolimab. The receptor source for this set is an adult with an advanced solid tumor such as melanoma, head and neck, liver or kidney cancer. CDR3s include the opening cysteine and the closing phenylalanine or tryptophan. D genes are given only for firm matches. Expanded clones get a size class; other rows say once, few or many, or leave the size out.

abundance	len	j_gene	v_gene	d_gene	CDR3aa	CDR3nt
NA	14	TRBJ1-2	TRBV5-1	TRBD1	CASSLDGTGEGYTF	TGCGCCAGCAGCTTGGATGGGACAGGGGAGGGCTACACCTTC
NA	14	TRBJ2-1	TRBV19	TRBD2	CASSILAGVSEQFF	TGTGCCAGTAGTATACTAGCGGGAGTTTCGGAGCAGTTCTTC
NA	12	TRBJ1-1	TRBV14	NA	CASSQQGIEAFF	TGTGCCAGCAGCCAACAGGGTATTGAAGCTTTCTTT
NA	15	TRBJ2-2	TRBV10-3	NA	CAISESRGGTGELFF	TGTGCCATCAGTGAGTCGAGGGGGGGAACCGGGGAGCTGTTTTTT
NA	16	TRBJ2-1	TRBV6-5	NA	CASSYRPVQGGNEQFF	TGTGCCAGCAGTTACCGACCTGTACAGGGTGGGAATGAGCAGTTCTTC
few	14	TRBJ1-2	TRBV19	NA	CASSTAGANYGYTF	TGTGCCAGTAGTACGGCAGGGGCTAACTATGGCTACACCTTC
NA	14	TRBJ1-2	TRBV6-6	NA	CASSWGAAGMGYTF	TGTGCCAGCAGTTGGGGGGCCGCAGGGATGGGCTACACCTTC
NA	15	TRBJ1-1	TRBV5-1	TRBD1	CASIGGRGMNTEAFF	TGCGCCAGCATAGGGGGCAGGGGAATGAACACTGAAGCTTTCTTT
NA	14	TRBJ2-7	TRBV6-5	TRBD2	CASSPGLAGAGQYF	TGTGCCAGCAGCCCTGGACTAGCGGGGGCAGGGCAGTACTTC
NA	11	TRBJ2-2	TRBV18	NA	CASSPTGELFF	TGTGCCAGCTCACCAACCGGGGAGCTGTTTTTT
NA	16	TRBJ2-3	TRBV2	TRBD2	CASRDPGTSGPDTQYF	TGTGCCAGCAGGGATCCCGGGACTAGCGGGCCAGATACGCAGTATTTT
NA	15	TRBJ1-1	TRBV9	TRBD1	CASGGGSLSGTEAFF	TGTGCCAGCGGAGGGGGCAGCCTAAGCGGCACTGAAGCTTTCTTT
NA	13	TRBJ1-1	TRBV2	TRBD1	CASSPDRETEAFF	TGTGCCAGCAGTCCTGACAGGGAAACTGAAGCTTTCTTT
NA	14	TRBJ1-2	TRBV5-1	TRBD1	CASSLGQGVRGYTF	TGCGCCAGCAGCTTGGGGCAGGGGGTCAGAGGCTACACCTTC
once	15	TRBJ1-3	TRBV14	NA	CASSHAGIRGNTIYF	TGTGCCAGCAGCCACGCCGGGATAAGAGGAAACACCATATATTTT
NA	15	TRBJ1-5	TRBV15	NA	CATSRATSDNQPQHF	TGTGCCACCAGCAGAGCGACCAGTGATAATCAGCCCCAGCATTTT
NA	15	TRBJ2-7	TRBV14	NA	CASSQGGLMADEQYF	TGTGCCAGCAGCCAAGGGGGACTCATGGCGGACGAGCAGTACTTC
NA	13	TRBJ1-3	TRBV6-5	NA	CASRAGIGNTIYF	TGTGCCAGCAGAGCGGGGATTGGAAACACCATATATTTT
NA	16	TRBJ2-5	TRBV11-2	NA	CASSLAPGQLQETQYF	TGTGCCAGCAGCTTAGCCCCCGGACAGCTACAAGAGACCCAGTACTTC
NA	15	TRBJ2-1	TRBV6-1	NA	CASTPAGTPYNEQFF	TGTGCCAGCACCCCCGCCGGGACGCCATACAATGAGCAGTTCTTC
NA	13	TRBJ2-7	TRBV7-7	NA	CASSLGQNYEQYF	TGTGCTAGCAGCTTAGGACAGAACTACGAGCAGTACTTC
NA	12	TRBJ1-1	TRBV5-1	NA	CASSSQHAEAFF	TGCGCCAGCAGCTCCCAGCACGCTGAAGCTTTCTTT
NA	12	TRBJ2-7	TRBV7-9	NA	CASSLSGYEQYF	TGTGCCAGCAGCTTATCGGGGTACGAGCAGTACTTC
NA	15	TRBJ2-5	TRBV6-5	NA	CASSYSRTMQETQYF	TGTGCCAGCAGTTACTCCCGGACAATGCAAGAGACCCAGTACTTC
NA	12	TRBJ2-1	TRBV7-3	NA	CASSLSTGEQFF	TGTGCCAGCAGCCTCTCGACGGGTGAGCAGTTCTTC
once	14	TRBJ2-7	TRBV10-3	TRBD1	CAISESTGGYEQYF	TGTGCCATCAGTGAGTCGACAGGGGGCTACGAGCAGTACTTC
NA	15	TRBJ1-2	TRBV6-5	NA	CASSYSHPSVDGYTF	TGTGCCAGCAGTTACAGCCACCCGTCGGTCGATGGCTACACCTTC
NA	17	TRBJ2-7	TRBV5-1	TRBD2	CASTLSGGGTFTYEQYF	TGCGCCAGCACCCTCAGCGGGGGCGGGACCTTCACGTACGAGCAGTACTTC
NA	13	TRBJ2-1	TRBV6-5	NA	CASRGTLTNEQFF	TGTGCCAGCAGGGGGACACTCACCAATGAGCAGTTCTTC
NA	15	TRBJ2-5	TRBV27	TRBD2	CASSLLGLAEETQYF	TGTGCCAGCAGTTTATTGGGACTAGCGGAAGAGACCCAGTACTTC
NA	11	TRBJ2-7	TRBV10-3	NA	CAISDIGEQYF	TGTGCCATCAGTGACATTGGCGAGCAGTACTTC
NA	17	TRBJ2-3	TRBV11-3	TRBD1	CASSKSTGTGVGDTQYF	TGTGCCAGCAGCAAGAGTACCGGGACAGGGGTTGGAGATACGCAGTATTTT
NA	13	TRBJ2-1	TRBV6-6	NA	CASSPGGYYEQFF	TGTGCCAGCAGTCCCGGTGGGTATTATGAGCAGTTCTTC
NA	14	TRBJ2-7	TRBV6-5	TRBD1	CASSFPGQGNEQYF	TGTGCCAGCAGTTTCCCGGGACAGGGTAACGAGCAGTACTTC
NA	15	TRBJ1-2	TRBV19	NA	CASTQLRDNAYGYTF	TGTGCCAGTACTCAACTCCGGGACAACGCATATGGCTACACCTTC
NA	14	TRBJ2-5	TRBV30	TRBD2	CAGGIGGRRETQYF	TGTGCCGGAGGGATTGGCGGGAGGAGAGAGACCCAGTACTTC
NA	15	TRBJ2-3	TRBV4-1	TRBD2	CASSQAGLVPDTQYF	TGCGCCAGCAGCCAGGCAGGACTAGTTCCAGATACGCAGTATTTT
NA	14	TRBJ2-3	TRBV5-1	NA	CASSLFTGPDTQYF	TGCGCCAGCAGCTTATTTACGGGGCCAGATACGCAGTATTTT
NA	18	TRBJ1-5	TRBV7-2	NA	CASSLIGLGLRHNQPQHF	TGTGCCAGCAGCTTAATTGGCCTGGGACTGAGGCACAATCAGCCCCAGCATTTT
NA	14	TRBJ2-7	TRBV11-2	NA	CASSLVSGAYEQYF	TGTGCCAGCAGCTTAGTATCAGGGGCTTACGAGCAGTACTTC
NA	19	TRBJ2-5	TRBV9	NA	CASSVGVLGAPGGLETQYF	TGTGCCAGCAGCGTAGGGGTTTTGGGAGCGCCAGGAGGGTTAGAGACCCAGTACTTC
NA	15	TRBJ2-2	TRBV30	TRBD1	CAWSVLTGEAGELFF	TGTGCCTGGAGTGTATTGACAGGGGAGGCCGGAGAGCTGTTTTTT
once	14	TRBJ2-1	TRBV19	TRBD2	CASSTGLAGGEQFF	TGTGCCAGTAGTACGGGACTAGCGGGCGGTGAGCAGTTCTTC
NA	14	TRBJ1-3	TRBV11-2	TRBD1	CASSPGGRDRTIYF	TGTGCCAGCAGCCCAGGGGGCAGGGACCGCACCATATATTTT